These 29 T cell receptor beta chains originate from one sample sequenced in a study of blood T cell repertoires in COVID-19. The repertoire was sequenced with immunoSEQ multiplex PCR; TCRdb's copy has only in-frame clones and lacks some. The table lists 150,000 or so clones, around 86% of them singletons. Input material: PBMCs or T cells enriched from blood (not recorded which). The receptors derive from a man aged 45 to 65 who had recovered from COVID-19.

This clone was found once. This chain uses TRBV27 with TRBJ2-2; D unclear. V was cut by 2 bases and J by 7 bases, with 14 bases left in between. In germline, CDR1 is MNHEY, CDR2 SMNVEV (reference sequence). The CDR3 has 15 residues. The CDR3 loop is CASSLAITSHGELFF. The CDR3 nucleotides are TGTGCCAGCAGTTTAGCAATAACATCCCACGGGGAGCTGTTTTTT.

This chain joins TRBV6-2 or TRBV6-3 and TRBJ1-2, with TRBD1 matching 8 bases. CDR1 and CDR2 (germline): MNHEY, SVGEGT. This CDR3 is 12 amino acids long. The V segment lost 5 bases and the J segment 8 bases; nucleotides outside the gene matches: 4. The CDR3 DNA sequence: TGTGCCAGCAGTACAGGGGGTCGGGGCTACACCTTC. Residues: CASSTGGRGYTF.

V is TRBV27 and J is TRBJ1-2; perhaps TRBD1 as D (6 bases). The CDR3 sequence is 14 residues long. With 1 base removed from V and 8 bases from J, the gap between germline ends came to 14 bases. The germline gives CDR1 MNHEY, CDR2 SMNVEV (reference sequence). CDR3 in amino acids: CASSLFSGVGGYTF. The CDR3 DNA sequence: TGTGCCAGCAGTTTATTTTCAGGGGTAGGCGGCTACACCTTC.

The chain uses TRBV4-3 and TRBJ2-3, with 8 bases identical to TRBD2. CDR1 and CDR2 from the germline V gene are LGHNA and YSLEER. V lost 2 bases to trimming and J lost 3 bases; unmatched junction nucleotides: 1. This CDR3 is built from 14 residues. Here the CDR3 reads CASSQRLATDTQYF. CDR3 sequence (DNA): TGCGCCAGCAGCCAAAGACTAGCGACAGATACGCAGTATTTT.

The rearrangement uses TRBV5-1 and TRBJ1-2, with no clear D. V was pared by 0 bases and J by 2 bases, with 11 bases between. The CDR3 extends over 15 amino acids. CDR1 SGHRS and CDR2 YFSETQ come from the germline V gene. In nucleotides, the CDR3 is TGCGCCAGCAGCTTGGCGGGGAGTAAGAACTATGGCTACACCTTC. Translating gives CASSLAGSKNYGYTF.

The chain recombines TRBV10-3 with TRBJ2-5; 10 nucleotides match TRBD2. The ends lost 0 bases at V and 5 bases at J; junction bases unmatched: 15. Germline values: CDR1 ENHRY, CDR2 SYGVKD. The CDR3 length is 19 residues. This chain's CDR3 is CAISESIAGGLLGSETQYF. The CDR3 DNA is TGTGCCATCAGTGAGTCCATAGCGGGAGGATTGTTGGGGAGCGAGACCCAGTACTTC.

This clone appeared a few times. The rearrangement joins TRBV11-3 to TRBJ2-1, with D unresolved. The CDR3 contains 11 residues. Deletions cut 6 bases from V and 5 bases from J, with 5 bases between. Germline V CDR1 and CDR2: SGHNT, YENEEA. The CDR3 DNA reads TGTGCCAGCAGTCTAAACAATGAGCAGTTCTTC. Protein product: CASSLNNEQFF. The full variable domain, with the rest looked up from reference TRBV11-3 and TRBJ2-1, is EAGVVQSPRYKIIEKKQPVAFWCNPISGHNTLYWYLQNLGQGPELLIRYENEEAVDDSQLPKDRFSAERLKGVDSTLKIQPAELGDSAVYLCASSLNNEQFFGPGTRLTVL.

This clone was counted between two and nine times. The J gene is TRBJ2-2, the V gene TRBV28; D may be TRBD2 (5 bases). CDR1 and CDR2 from the germline V gene are MDHEN and SYDVKM. V lost 8 bases to trimming and J lost 0 bases, with 10 bases between them. The CDR3 runs 14 residues. CDR3 sequence (DNA): TGTGCCAGCGGCCGACTACCGAACACCGGGGAGCTGTTTTTT. Translation gives CASGRLPNTGELFF.

Only one count was recorded for this clone. V usage is TRBV2 and J usage is TRBJ2-5; 8 nucleotides agree with TRBD1. V lost 5 bases and J lost 5; bases outside the gene matches: 7. The germline V gene has CDR1 SNHLY and CDR2 FYNNEI. The CDR3 length is 14 residues. The CDR3, as DNA: TGTGCCAGCAGTCTAGGACAGGGCGGGGAGACCCAGTACTTC. Translating gives CASSLGQGGETQYF. Variable domain in full (rest from reference TRBV2 and TRBJ2-5): EPEVTQTPSHQVTQMGQEVILRCVPISNHLYFYWYRQILGQKVEFLVSFYNNEISEKSEIFDDQFSVERPDGSNFTLKIRSTKLEDSAMYFCASSLGQGGETQYFGPGTRLLVL.

The rearrangement uses TRBV7-9 and TRBJ2-7, with 8 nucleotides matching TRBD1. Germline lookup yields CDR1 SEHNR and CDR2 FQNEAQ (reference sequence). CDR3 size: 13 residues. J lost 7 bases, V lost 5 bases, and 7 bases had no gene match. The CDR3 coding sequence is TGTGCCAGCAGCCTCGACAGGGGTCAGGAGCAGTACTTC. Translation gives CASSLDRGQEQYF.

This chain uses TRBV7-3 with TRBJ2-2, with D uncertain. V was trimmed by 3 bases and J by 8 bases, leaving 13 bases between them. This CDR3 comprises 14 residues. Germline V gene data show CDR1 as SGHTA and CDR2 as FQGTGA. The CDR3 is CASSLSTKSGELFF. The CDR3 DNA sequence: TGTGCCAGCAGCTTGAGCACTAAGTCAGGGGAGCTGTTTTTT. The full variable domain, its missing parts supplied by reference TRBV7-3 and TRBJ2-2, is GAGVSQTPSNKVTEKGKYVELRCDPISGHTALYWYRQSLGQGPEFLIYFQGTGAADDSGLPNDRFFAVRPEGSVSTLKIQRTERGDSAVYLCASSLSTKSGELFFGEGSRLTVL.

V is TRBV6-4 and J is TRBJ2-3; 10 nucleotides match TRBD2. The CDR3 is 15 residues long. V dropped 5 bases and J dropped 4; count of bases not matched to a gene: 6. The V gene's germline CDR1 is MRHNA and CDR2 SNTAGT. The CDR3 DNA follows: TGTGCCAGCAGTCGAACTAGCGGGGTCGCAGATACGCAGTATTTT. Translation gives CASSRTSGVADTQYF.

The chain couples TRBV7-9 to TRBJ1-2, with a tentative D call TRBD1 (6 bases). Germline-derived CDR1 and CDR2 are SEHNR and FQNEAQ (reference sequence). This CDR3 region has 14 residues. The V gene lost 5 bases and the J gene lost 4 bases, with 14 bases spanning the gap. The CDR3, as DNA: TGTGCCAGCAGCCCCGGGACACATGCCTATGGCTACACCTTC. Translating gives CASSPGTHAYGYTF.

The V call is TRBV5-6, the J call TRBJ2-7; tentatively, D is TRBD2 (5 bases). This CDR3 has 14 amino acids. Germline CDR1 and CDR2: SGHDT and YYEEEE. V lost 2 bases to trimming and J lost 2 bases, with 11 bases between them. CDR3 DNA sequence: TGTGCCAGCAGCTTACGAGGGAATCCCTACGAGCAGTACGTC. It yields the protein CASSLRGNPYEQYV.

J is TRBJ1-2 and V is TRBV7-9; D is uncertain. The CDR3 length is 14 residues. The ends were cut back, 5 bases at V and 4 bases at J, with 14 bases in the middle. Looked up from germline, CDR1 is SEHNR and CDR2 is FQNEAQ (reference sequence). CDR3 residues: CASSLAHSGYGYTF. The CDR3 DNA sequence: TGTGCCAGCAGCCTCGCGCACAGCGGCTATGGCTACACCTTC.

The V call is TRBV11-3, the J call TRBJ2-2, with D unresolved. Trimming left V 1 base short and J 1 base short, with 10 bases between. The CDR3 is 16 residues long. CDR1 SGHNT and CDR2 YENEEA come from the germline V gene. The CDR3 protein is CASSLVAQLNTGELFF. The CDR3 bases are TGTGCCAGCAGCTTAGTGGCTCAATTGAACACCGGGGAGCTGTTTTTT.

This clone showed up just once. The chain has TRBV7-9 and TRBJ2-6; D ambiguous. This CDR3 has 13 residues. CDR1 and CDR2 (germline): SEHNR, FQNEAQ (reference sequence). The V gene lost 6 bases and the J gene lost 4 bases, with 7 bases spanning the gap. CDR3 residues: CASRMAGANVLTF. CDR3 nucleotide sequence: TGTGCCAGCAGGATGGCAGGGGCCAACGTCCTGACTTTC. Using reference TRBV7-9 and TRBJ2-6 for the parts outside the CDR3, the full variable domain is DTGVSQNPRHKITKRGQNVTFRCDPISEHNRLYWYRQTLGQGPEFLTYFQNEAQLEKSRLLSDRFSAERPKGSFSTLEIQRTEQGDSAMYLCASRMAGANVLTFGAGSRLTVL.

The chain has TRBV19 and TRBJ1-2; 9 bases agree with TRBD1. CDR1 is LNHDA, CDR2 SQIVND, per germline (reference sequence). The CDR3 has 14 amino acids. V lost 5 bases, J lost 8 bases, and 9 bases stayed unmatched. The CDR3 nucleotides read TGTGCCAGTAGTTCCCGGGACAGGGTCGGCGGCTACACCTTC. It translates to CASSSRDRVGGYTF.

This clone was seen only once. This chain uses TRBV4-2 with TRBJ2-5, with TRBD1 identical over 9 bases. Germline values: CDR1 LGHNA, CDR2 YNFKEQ. V shed 5 bases and J 5 bases; nucleotides not matched to a gene: 6. The CDR3 runs 14 residues. The CDR3 sequence is CASSDDRGFETQYF. The DNA for the CDR3 is TGTGCCAGCAGCGACGACAGGGGGTTTGAGACCCAGTACTTC.

The chain combines TRBV11-1 with TRBJ2-1, with 9 bases matching TRBD1. Losses at the gene ends were 5 bases for V and 5 bases for J; bases not matched to a gene: 7. CDR1 and CDR2 (germline): SGHAT, FQDESV (reference sequence). This CDR3 is 15 amino acids long. CDR3 residues: CASSPQGASHNEQFF. The CDR3 bases are TGTGCCAGCAGCCCACAGGGGGCTAGTCACAATGAGCAGTTCTTC.

The chain combines TRBV4-1 with TRBJ1-3; TRBD1 matches 7 bases. Looked up from germline, CDR1 is MGHRA and CDR2 is YSYEKL. The CDR3 consists of 16 residues. Trimming took 3 bases from V and 3 from J; bases not matched to a gene: 8. The chain's CDR3 is CASSQENTGVGNTIYF. The CDR3, as DNA: TGCGCCAGCAGCCAGGAGAACACAGGGGTTGGAAACACCATATATTTT.

This rearrangement joins TRBV7-9 to TRBJ2-1; D might be TRBD2 (7 bases). This CDR3 is 14 amino acids long. Germline V gene data show CDR1 as SEHNR and CDR2 as FQNEAQ (reference sequence). Between the trimmed V and J ends, which lost 5 bases and 8 bases, there was a span of 16 bases. This CDR3 reads CASSRGGTVHEQFF. CDR3 DNA sequence: TGTGCCAGCAGCCGCGGGGGCACCGTCCATGAGCAGTTCTTC.

V and J are TRBV11-3 and TRBJ2-1; 7 bases are shared with TRBD2. This CDR3 is 14 amino acids long. V gave up 5 bases and J gave up 10 bases; unmatched junction bases: 11. In germline, CDR1 is SGHNT, CDR2 YENEEA. The CDR3 coding sequence is TGTGCCAGCAGCGTAGCGGGTCTGCGGGGGGAGCAGTTCTTC. It codes for CASSVAGLRGEQFF.

The chain employs TRBV6-5 and TRBJ2-5; tentative D call: TRBD1 (5 bases). Per germline, CDR1 MNHEY and CDR2 SVGAGI. CDR3 length: 13 amino acids. Deletions cut 2 bases from V and 5 bases from J, with 9 bases between. CDR3 loop: CASSYTAGETQYF. In nucleotides, the CDR3 is TGTGCCAGCAGTTACACAGCAGGGGAGACCCAGTACTTC.

The CDR3 coding sequence is TGCGCCAGCAGCTTGACTAGCGTTACCGGGGAGCTGTTTTTT. Protein: CASSLTSVTGELFF. This chain links TRBV5-1 with TRBJ2-2, with 7 nucleotides matching TRBD2. CDR3 size: 14 residues. The V gene's germline CDR1 is SGHRS and CDR2 YFSETQ. Trimming removed 1 base from V and 5 bases from J; junction bases left unmatched: 2.

The chain has TRBV7-9 and TRBJ1-1; D might be TRBD1 (5 bases). The V end was cut by 2 bases, the J end by 11 bases, with 18 bases between. Looked up from germline, CDR1 is SEHNR and CDR2 is FQNEAQ (reference sequence). CDR3 size: 14 residues. CDR3 coding DNA: TGTGCCAGCAGCTTATTCGCAGCGGGGGATGAGGCTTTCTTT. Translation gives CASSLFAAGDEAFF.

The rearrangement uses TRBV11-2 and TRBJ2-1, with 10 bases lining up with TRBD2. With V trimmed by 4 bases and J by 4 bases, 4 bases remained unmatched. Per the germline V gene, CDR1 is SGHAT and CDR2 is FQNNGV. The CDR3 totals 15 residues. The CDR3, as DNA: TGTGCCAGCAGCTCTAGCGGGGGACTTTACAATGAGCAGTTCTTC. As protein: CASSSSGGLYNEQFF.

This clone was detected only a few times. The rearrangement uses TRBV3-1 (or the pseudogene TRBV3-2) and TRBJ1-6, with a possible D match to TRBD1 (5 bases). Germline V CDR1 and CDR2: LGHDT, YNNKEL (reference sequence). This CDR3 contains 14 residues. Trimming removed 3 bases at V and 7 bases at J, with 10 bases between. The chain's CDR3 is CASSQPGRNSPLHF. The CDR3 nucleotides are TGTGCCAGCAGCCAGCCAGGGAGGAATTCACCCCTCCACTTT.

The chain uses TRBV6-2 or TRBV6-3 and TRBJ1-2, with 7 bases aligning to TRBD1. The germline V gene has CDR1 MNHEY and CDR2 SVGEGT. There are 14 residues in the CDR3. The trim removed 2 bases at V and 7 bases at J, leaving 7 bases unmatched. CDR3 protein: CASSYPEGARGYTF. CDR3 DNA: TGTGCCAGCAGTTACCCAGAGGGGGCGCGTGGCTACACCTTC.